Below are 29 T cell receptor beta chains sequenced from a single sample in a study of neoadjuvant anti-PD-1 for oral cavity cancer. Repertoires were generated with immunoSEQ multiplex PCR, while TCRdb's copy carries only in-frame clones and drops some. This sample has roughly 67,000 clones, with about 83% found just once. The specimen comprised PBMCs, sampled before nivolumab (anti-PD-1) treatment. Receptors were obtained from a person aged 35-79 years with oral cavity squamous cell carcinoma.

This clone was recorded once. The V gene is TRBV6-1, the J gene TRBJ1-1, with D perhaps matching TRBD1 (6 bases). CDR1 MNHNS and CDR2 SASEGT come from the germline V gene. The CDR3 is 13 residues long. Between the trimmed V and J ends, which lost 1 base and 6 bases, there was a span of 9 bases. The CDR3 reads CASSEVRGAEAFF. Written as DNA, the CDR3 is TGTGCCAGCAGTGAAGTCAGGGGCGCTGAAGCTTTCTTT.

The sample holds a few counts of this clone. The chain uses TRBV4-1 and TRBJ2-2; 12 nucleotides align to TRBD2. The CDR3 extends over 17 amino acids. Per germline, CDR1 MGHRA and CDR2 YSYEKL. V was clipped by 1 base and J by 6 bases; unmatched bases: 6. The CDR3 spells CASSQVSLAGGSGELFF. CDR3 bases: TGCGCCAGCAGCCAAGTTTCACTAGCGGGAGGATCCGGGGAGCTGTTTTTT.

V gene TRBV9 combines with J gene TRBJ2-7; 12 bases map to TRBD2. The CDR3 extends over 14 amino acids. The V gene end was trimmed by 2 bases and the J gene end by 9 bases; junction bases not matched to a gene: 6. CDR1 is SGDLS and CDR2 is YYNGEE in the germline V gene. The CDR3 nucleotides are TGTGCCAGCAGCGTGACCGGGACTAGCGGGTTGCAGTACTTC. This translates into CASSVTGTSGLQYF.

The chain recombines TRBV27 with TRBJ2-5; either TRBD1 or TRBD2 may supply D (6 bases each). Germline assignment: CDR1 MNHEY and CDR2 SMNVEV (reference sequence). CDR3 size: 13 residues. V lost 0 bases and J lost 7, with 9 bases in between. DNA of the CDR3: TGTGCCAGCAGTTTATCGGGGGGCTTGACCCAGTACTTC. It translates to CASSLSGGLTQYF.

The CDR3: CASSTGDPGYGYTF. The DNA for the CDR3 is TGTGCCAGCAGTACCGGGGACCCAGGCTATGGCTACACCTTC. The V call is TRBV28, the J call TRBJ1-2; D might be TRBD1 (5 bases). The CDR3 has 14 residues. Germline CDR1 and CDR2: MDHEN and SYDVKM. Between the trimmed V and J ends, which lost 5 bases and 4 bases, there was a span of 14 bases.

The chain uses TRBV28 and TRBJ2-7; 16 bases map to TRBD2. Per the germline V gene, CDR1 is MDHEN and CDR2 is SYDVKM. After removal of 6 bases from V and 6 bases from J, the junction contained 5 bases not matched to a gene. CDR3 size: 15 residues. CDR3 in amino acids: CASSGTSGRVGEQYF. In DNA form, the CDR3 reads TGTGCCAGCAGCGGGACTAGCGGGAGGGTGGGCGAGCAGTACTTC.

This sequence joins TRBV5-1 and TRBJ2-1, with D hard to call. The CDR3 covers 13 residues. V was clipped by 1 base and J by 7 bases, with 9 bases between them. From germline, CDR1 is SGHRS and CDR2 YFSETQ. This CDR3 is CASSLNLLNEQFF. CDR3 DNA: TGCGCCAGCAGCTTGAACCTGCTGAATGAGCAGTTCTTC. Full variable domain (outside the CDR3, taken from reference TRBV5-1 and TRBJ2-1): KAGVTQTPRYLIKTRGQQVTLSCSPISGHRSVSWYQQTPGQGLQFLFEYFSETQRNKGNFPGRFSGRQFSNSRSEMNVSTLELGDSALYLCASSLNLLNEQFFGPGTRLTVL.

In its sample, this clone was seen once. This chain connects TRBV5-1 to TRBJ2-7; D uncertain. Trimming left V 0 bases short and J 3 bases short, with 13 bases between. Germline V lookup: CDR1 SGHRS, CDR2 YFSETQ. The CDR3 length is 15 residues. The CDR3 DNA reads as TGCGCCAGCAGCTTGGTCGAGGACGGCGACTACGAGCAGTACTTC. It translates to CASSLVEDGDYEQYF.

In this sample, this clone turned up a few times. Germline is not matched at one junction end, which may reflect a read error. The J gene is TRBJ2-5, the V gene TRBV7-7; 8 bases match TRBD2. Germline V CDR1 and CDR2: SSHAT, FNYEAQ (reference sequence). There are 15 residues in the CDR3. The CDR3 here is CASSATSGWGETQYF. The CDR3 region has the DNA TGTGCTAGCAGCGCCACTAGCGGCTGGGGGGAGACCCAGTACTTC.

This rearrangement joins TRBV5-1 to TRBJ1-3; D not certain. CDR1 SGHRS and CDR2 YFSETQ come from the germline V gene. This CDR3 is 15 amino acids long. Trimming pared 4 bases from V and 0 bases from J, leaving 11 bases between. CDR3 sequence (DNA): TGCGCCAGCAGCCCCGACGGAAACTCTGGAAACACCATATATTTT. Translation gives CASSPDGNSGNTIYF.

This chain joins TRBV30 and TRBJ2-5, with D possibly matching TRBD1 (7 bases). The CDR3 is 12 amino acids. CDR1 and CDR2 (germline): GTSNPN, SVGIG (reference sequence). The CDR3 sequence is CALAGGGETQYF. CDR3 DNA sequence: TGTGCGTTGGCAGGGGGAGGAGAGACCCAGTACTTC.

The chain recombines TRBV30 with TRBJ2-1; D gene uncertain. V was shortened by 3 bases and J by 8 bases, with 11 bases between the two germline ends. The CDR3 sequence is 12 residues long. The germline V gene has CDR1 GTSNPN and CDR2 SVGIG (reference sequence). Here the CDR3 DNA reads TGTGCCTGGAGCTCAGCCGCCTATGAGCAGTTCTTC. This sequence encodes CAWSSAAYEQFF.

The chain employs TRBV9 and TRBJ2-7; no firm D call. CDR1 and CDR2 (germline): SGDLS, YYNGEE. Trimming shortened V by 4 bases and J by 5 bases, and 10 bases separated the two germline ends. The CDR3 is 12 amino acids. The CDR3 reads CASSKGLDEQYF. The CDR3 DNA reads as TGTGCCAGCAGCAAAGGGTTGGACGAGCAGTACTTC. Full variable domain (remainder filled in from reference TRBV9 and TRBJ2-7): DSGVTQTPKHLITATGQRVTLRCSPRSGDLSVYWYQQSLDQGLQFLIQYYNGEERAKGNILERFSAQQFPDLHSELNLSSLELGDSALYFCASSKGLDEQYFGPGTRLTVT.

The CDR3 spells CASSEGAGSYNEQFF. As DNA, the CDR3 is TGTGCCAGCAGCGAGGGGGCGGGCTCCTACAATGAGCAGTTCTTC. The chain carries TRBV13 and TRBJ2-1, with 7 bases that match TRBD1. Germline values: CDR1 PRHDT, CDR2 FYEKMQ (reference sequence). The CDR3 consists of 15 residues. V trimming: 5 bases; J trimming: 0 bases; junction bases outside the gene matches: 4.

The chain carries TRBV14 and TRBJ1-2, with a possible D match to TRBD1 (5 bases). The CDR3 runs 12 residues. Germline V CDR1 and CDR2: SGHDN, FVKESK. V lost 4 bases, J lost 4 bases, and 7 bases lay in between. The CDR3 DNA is TGTGCCAGCAGCCCCGGGGGCTATGGCTACACCTTC. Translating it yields CASSPGGYGYTF.

CDR3 protein: CASSYAATGGHQPQHF. CDR3 DNA: TGTGCCAGCAGTTACGCGGCGACCGGAGGACATCAGCCCCAGCATTTT. The chain has TRBV6-5 and TRBJ1-5, with D unclear. The CDR3 sequence is 16 residues long. The V end was cut by 2 bases, the J end by 5 bases, with 16 bases between. Germline CDR1 MNHEY, CDR2 SVGAGI.

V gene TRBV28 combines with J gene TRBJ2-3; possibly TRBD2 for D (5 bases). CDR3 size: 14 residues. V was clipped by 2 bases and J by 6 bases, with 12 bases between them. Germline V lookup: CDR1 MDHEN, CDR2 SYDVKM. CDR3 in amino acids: CASSLEWLADTQYF. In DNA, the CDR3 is TGTGCCAGCAGTTTAGAGTGGCTAGCTGATACGCAGTATTTT.

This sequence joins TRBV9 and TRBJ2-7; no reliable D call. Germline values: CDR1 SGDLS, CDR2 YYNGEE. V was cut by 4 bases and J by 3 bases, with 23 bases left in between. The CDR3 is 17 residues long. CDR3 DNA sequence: TGTGCCAGCAGCACAATGCGACACCTCGATTTATACTACGAGCAGTACTTC. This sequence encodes CASSTMRHLDLYYEQYF.

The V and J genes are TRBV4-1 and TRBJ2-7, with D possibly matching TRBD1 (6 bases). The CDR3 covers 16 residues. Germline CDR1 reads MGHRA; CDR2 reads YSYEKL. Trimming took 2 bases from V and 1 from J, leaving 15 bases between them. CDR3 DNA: TGCGCCAGCAGCCAACAGACAGGAATTCTTTCCTACGAGCAGTACTTC. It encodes CASSQQTGILSYEQYF.

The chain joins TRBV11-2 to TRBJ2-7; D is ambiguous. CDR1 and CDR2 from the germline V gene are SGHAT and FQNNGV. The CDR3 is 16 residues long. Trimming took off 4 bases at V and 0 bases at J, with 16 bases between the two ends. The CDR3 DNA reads TGTGCCAGCAGCTCAATCGTGGGGATTAGCTCCTACGAGCAGTACTTC. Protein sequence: CASSSIVGISSYEQYF.

The CDR3 loop reads CASSITVRFYEQYF. The CDR3 nucleotides read TGTGCCAGTAGTATCACAGTCCGCTTCTACGAGCAGTACTTC. This rearrangement joins TRBV19 to TRBJ2-7; no definite D call. The CDR3 is 14 residues long. Per germline, CDR1 LNHDA and CDR2 SQIVND (reference sequence). The ends were cut back, 3 bases at V and 3 bases at J, with 12 bases in the middle. The full variable domain, with the rest looked up from reference TRBV19 and TRBJ2-7, is DGGITQSPKYLFRKEGQNVTLSCEQNLNHDAMYWYRQDPGQGLRLIYYSQIVNDFQKGDIAEGYSVSREKKESFPLTVTSAQKNPTAFYLCASSITVRFYEQYFGPGTRLTVT.

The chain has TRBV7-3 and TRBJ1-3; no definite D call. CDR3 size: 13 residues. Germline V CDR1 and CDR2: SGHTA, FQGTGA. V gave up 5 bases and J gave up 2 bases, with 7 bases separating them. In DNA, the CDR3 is TGTGCCAGCAGCCCGAACACTGGAAACACCATATATTTT. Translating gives CASSPNTGNTIYF.

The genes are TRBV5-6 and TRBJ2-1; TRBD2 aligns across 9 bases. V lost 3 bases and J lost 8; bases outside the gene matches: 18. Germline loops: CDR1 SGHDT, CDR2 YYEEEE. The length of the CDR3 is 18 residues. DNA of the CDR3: TGTGCCAGCAGCTCTATAGCGGGAGTGGTTAATGGTGGGGATGAGCAGTTCTTC. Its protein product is CASSSIAGVVNGGDEQFF. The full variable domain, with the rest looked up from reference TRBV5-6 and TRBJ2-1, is DAGVTQSPTHLIKTRGQQVTLRCSPKSGHDTVSWYQQALGQGPQFIFQYYEEEERQRGNFPDRFSGHQFPNYSSELNVNALLLGDSALYLCASSSIAGVVNGGDEQFFGPGTRLTVL.

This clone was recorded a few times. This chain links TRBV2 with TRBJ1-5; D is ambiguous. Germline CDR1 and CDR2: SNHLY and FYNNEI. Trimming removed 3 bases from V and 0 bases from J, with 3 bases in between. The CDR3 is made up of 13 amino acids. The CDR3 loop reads CASSDYSNQPQHF. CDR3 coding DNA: TGTGCCAGCAGTGACTATAGCAATCAGCCCCAGCATTTT.

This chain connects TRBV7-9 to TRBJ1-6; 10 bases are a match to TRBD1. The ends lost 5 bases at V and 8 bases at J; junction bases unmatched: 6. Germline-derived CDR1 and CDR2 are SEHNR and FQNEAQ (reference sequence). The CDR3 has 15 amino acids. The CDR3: CASSRGTGADSPLHF. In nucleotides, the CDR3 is TGTGCCAGCAGCAGAGGGACAGGGGCGGATTCACCCCTCCACTTT.

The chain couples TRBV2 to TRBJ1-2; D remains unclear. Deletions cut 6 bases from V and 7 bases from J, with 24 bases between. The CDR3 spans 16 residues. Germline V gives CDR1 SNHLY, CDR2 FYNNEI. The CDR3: CASSKYMDPPLSGYTF. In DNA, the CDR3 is TGTGCCAGCAGCAAGTACATGGATCCCCCGCTAAGTGGCTACACCTTC.

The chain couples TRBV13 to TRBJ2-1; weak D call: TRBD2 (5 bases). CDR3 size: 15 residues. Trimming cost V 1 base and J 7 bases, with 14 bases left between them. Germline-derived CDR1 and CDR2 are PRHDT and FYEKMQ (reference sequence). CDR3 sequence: CASSLVWEPKNEQFF. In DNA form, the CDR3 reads TGTGCCAGCAGCTTAGTCTGGGAGCCTAAAAATGAGCAGTTCTTC.

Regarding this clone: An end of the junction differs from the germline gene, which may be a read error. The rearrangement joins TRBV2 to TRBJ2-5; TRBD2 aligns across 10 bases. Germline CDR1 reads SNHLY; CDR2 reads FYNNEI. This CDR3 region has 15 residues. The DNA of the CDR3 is TGTGCCAGCAGGGAAGGGCTAGCGGGAGTTGAGACCCAGTACTTC. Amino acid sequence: CASREGLAGVETQYF. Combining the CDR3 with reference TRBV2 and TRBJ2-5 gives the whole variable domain EPEVTQTPSHQVTQMGQEVILRCVPISNHLYFYWYRQILGQKVEFLVSFYNNEISEKSEIFDDQFSVERPDGSNFTLKIRSTKLEDSAMYFCASREGLAGVETQYFGPGTRLLVL.

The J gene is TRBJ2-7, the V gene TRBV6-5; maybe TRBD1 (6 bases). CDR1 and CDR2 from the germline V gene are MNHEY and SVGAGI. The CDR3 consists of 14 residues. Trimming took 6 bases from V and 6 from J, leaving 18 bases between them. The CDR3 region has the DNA TGTGCCAGCAGAGGCAGGGGTTTTCCGGTCGAGCAGTACTTC. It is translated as CASRGRGFPVEQYF.